This paragraph reports one TCR beta chain. Its antigen is as yet unknown. PCR involved 60 Vbeta and 13 Jbeta primers. Method: immunoSEQ multiplex PCR; TCRdb's copy keeps in-frame clones and lacks some. This sample has around 180,000 clones; about 83% occur once, and the top ten carry approximately 5.4%. The source of the sample is a study of cytomegalovirus exposure and HLA in healthy donors. The study's findings and limits: Looking again later, the authors saw that most CMV-associated TCR beta chains seemed HLA-restricted.

CDR3 length equals 12 residues. Germline lookup yields CDR1 MNHEY and CDR2 SVGAGI. V lost 2 bases and J 8 bases, leaving 7 bases between the germline ends. The gene calls are TRBV6-5 and TRBJ2-1, with D tentatively TRBD2 (5 bases). This clonotype was sampled from a woman younger than 45 in good health and CMV-seropositive. The sample consisted of PBMCs. Here the CDR3 DNA reads TGTGCCAGCAGTTACCAGAGGGATGAGCAGTTCTTC. Its translation: CASSYQRDEQFF.